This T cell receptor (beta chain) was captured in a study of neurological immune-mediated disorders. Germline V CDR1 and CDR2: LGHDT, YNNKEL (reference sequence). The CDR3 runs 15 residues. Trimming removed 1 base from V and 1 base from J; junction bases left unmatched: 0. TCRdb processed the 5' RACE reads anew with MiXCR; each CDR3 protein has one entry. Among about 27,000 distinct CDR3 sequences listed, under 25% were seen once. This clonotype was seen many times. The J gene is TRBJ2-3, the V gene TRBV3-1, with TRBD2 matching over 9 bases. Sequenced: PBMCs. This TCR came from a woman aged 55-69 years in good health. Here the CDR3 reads CASSQVAGGTDTQYF. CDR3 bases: TGTGCCAGCAGCCAAGTAGCGGGGGGCACAGATACGCAGTATTTT.